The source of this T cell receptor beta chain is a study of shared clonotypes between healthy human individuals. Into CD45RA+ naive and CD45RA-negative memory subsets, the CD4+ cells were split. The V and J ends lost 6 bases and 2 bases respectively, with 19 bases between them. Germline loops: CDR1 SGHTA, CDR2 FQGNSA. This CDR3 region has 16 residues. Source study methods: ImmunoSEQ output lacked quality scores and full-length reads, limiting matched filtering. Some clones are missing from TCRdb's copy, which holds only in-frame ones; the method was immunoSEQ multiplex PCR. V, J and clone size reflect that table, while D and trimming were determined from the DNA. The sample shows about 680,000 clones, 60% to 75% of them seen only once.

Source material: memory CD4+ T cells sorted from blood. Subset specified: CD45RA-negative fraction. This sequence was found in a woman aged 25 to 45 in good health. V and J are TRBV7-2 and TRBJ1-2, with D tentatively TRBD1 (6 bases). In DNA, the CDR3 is TGTGCCAGCAGGCGAGGCTGGGACACAAACAACTATGGCTACACCTTC. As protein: CASRRGWDTNNYGYTF.